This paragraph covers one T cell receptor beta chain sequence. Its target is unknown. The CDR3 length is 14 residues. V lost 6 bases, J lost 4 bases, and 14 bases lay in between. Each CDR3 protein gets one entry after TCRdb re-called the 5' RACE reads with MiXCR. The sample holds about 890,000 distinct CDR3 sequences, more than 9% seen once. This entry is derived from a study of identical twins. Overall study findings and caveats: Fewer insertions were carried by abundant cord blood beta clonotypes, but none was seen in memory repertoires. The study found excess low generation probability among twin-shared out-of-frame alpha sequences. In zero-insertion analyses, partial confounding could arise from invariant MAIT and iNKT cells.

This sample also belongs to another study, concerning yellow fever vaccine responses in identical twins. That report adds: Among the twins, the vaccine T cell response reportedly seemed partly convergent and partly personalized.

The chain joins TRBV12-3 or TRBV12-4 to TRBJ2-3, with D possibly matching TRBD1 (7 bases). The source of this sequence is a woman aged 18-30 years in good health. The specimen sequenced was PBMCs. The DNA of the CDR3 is TGTGCCAGCAGCAGGGGGGTACTGGCAGATACGCAGTATTTT. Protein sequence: CASSRGVLADTQYF.